This T cell receptor (beta chain) was observed in a study of PD-1 blockade in classical Hodgkin lymphoma. Per the germline V gene, CDR1 is PRHDT and CDR2 is FYEKMQ (reference sequence). V lost 2 bases, J lost 2 bases, and 10 bases lay in between. The CDR3 is 14 residues long. Turning to this clone: Its antigen is still unknown.

Brentuximab vedotin exposure varied among the patients, all of whom had relapsed after autologous stem cell transplantation. Study-wide points: Nivolumab initiated under 1 year post-ASCT led to patient exclusion.

Profiled with immunoSEQ multiplex PCR; TCRdb holds only in-frame clones, not every one. Of 50,000 or so clones listed, approximately 73% were seen once; the top ten hold about 15%. Sequencing used peripheral blood mononuclear cells (PBMCs), obtained before the second cycle of nivolumab. The sequence derives from a human donor with classical Hodgkin lymphoma. This sequence joins TRBV13 and TRBJ2-7, with D perhaps TRBD1 or TRBD2 (5 bases each). The chain's CDR3 is CASSLWGPTYEQYF. DNA of the CDR3: TGTGCCAGCAGCTTATGGGGACCTACCTACGAGCAGTACTTC.